This entry concerns a single TCR beta chain. Its antigen remains unknown. Germline assignment: CDR1 MNHEY and CDR2 SMNVEV (reference sequence). V gave up 0 bases and J gave up 6 bases, with 14 bases separating them. The CDR3 is 15 residues long. TCRdb redid the calling of the 5' RACE reads with MiXCR, one entry per CDR3 protein. The sample includes around 200,000 distinct CDR3 sequences, roughly 9.4% of them seen just once. The record originates from a study of identical twins. General study points: Fewer insertions were carried by abundant cord blood beta clonotypes, but none was seen in memory repertoires. These conclusions were based on statistical analysis (cross-sectional, not following the same donors).

The sequencing sample was made of memory (CD45RO+) T cells sorted from blood. The clonotype was recovered from a woman between 18 and 29 years old in good health. The chain joins TRBV27 to TRBJ1-2; no clear D gene. The chain's CDR3 is CASSLSKRAGNGYTF. The CDR3 bases are TGTGCCAGCAGTTTATCGAAGCGGGCAGGCAATGGCTACACCTTC.